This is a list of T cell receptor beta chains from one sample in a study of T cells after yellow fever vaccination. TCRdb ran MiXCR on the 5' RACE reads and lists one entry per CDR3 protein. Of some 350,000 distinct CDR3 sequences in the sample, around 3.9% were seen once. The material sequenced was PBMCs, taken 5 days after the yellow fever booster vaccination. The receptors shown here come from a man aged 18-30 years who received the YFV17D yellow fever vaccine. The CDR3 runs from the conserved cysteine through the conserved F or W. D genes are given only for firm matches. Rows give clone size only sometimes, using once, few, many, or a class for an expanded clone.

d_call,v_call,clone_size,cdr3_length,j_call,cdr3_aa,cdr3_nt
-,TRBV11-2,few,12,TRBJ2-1,CASRTQGNEQFF,TGTGCCAGCAGAACCCAGGGGAATGAGCAGTTCTTC
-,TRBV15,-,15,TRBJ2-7,CATSREGAASYEQYF,TGTGCCACCAGCAGAGAGGGTGCAGCCTCCTACGAGCAGTACTTC
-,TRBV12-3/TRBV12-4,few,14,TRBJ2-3,CASSLLRQSDTQYF,TGTGCCAGCAGTTTACTCCGACAGTCAGATACGCAGTATTTT
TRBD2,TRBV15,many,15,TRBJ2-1,CATSPTPGLAVEQFF,TGTGCCACCAGCCCTACTCCGGGACTAGCAGTTGAGCAGTTCTTC
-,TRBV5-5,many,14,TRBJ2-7,CASSPGGGAYEQYF,TGTGCCAGCAGCCCCGGGGGCGGGGCCTACGAGCAGTACTTC
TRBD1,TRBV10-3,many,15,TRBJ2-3,CAISELGQGGDTQYF,TGTGCCATCAGTGAGCTGGGACAGGGGGGAGATACGCAGTATTTT
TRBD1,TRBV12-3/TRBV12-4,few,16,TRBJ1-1,CASSFLRTGPNTEAFF,TGTGCCAGCAGTTTTCTTCGGACAGGGCCGAACACTGAAGCTTTCTTT
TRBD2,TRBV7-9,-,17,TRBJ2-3,CASSYTLAATSTDTQYF,TGTGCCAGCAGCTACACACTAGCGGCGACTAGCACAGATACGCAGTATTTT
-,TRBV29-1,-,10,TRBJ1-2,CSVADYGYTF,TGCAGCGTTGCGGACTATGGCTACACCTTC
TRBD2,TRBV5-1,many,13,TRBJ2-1,CASRERGGNEQFF,TGCGCCAGCAGAGAGCGGGGGGGCAATGAGCAGTTCTTC
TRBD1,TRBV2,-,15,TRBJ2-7,CASRLRVTGNYEQYF,TGTGCCAGCAGACTAAGGGTGACAGGGAACTACGAGCAGTACTTC
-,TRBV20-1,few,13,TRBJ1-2,CSARVDNNYGYTF,TGCAGTGCTAGAGTGGACAACAACTATGGCTACACCTTC
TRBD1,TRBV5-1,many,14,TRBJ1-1,CASSPDRPNTEAFF,TGCGCCAGCAGCCCGGACAGGCCTAACACTGAAGCTTTCTTT
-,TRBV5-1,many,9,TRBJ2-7,CASSFEQYF,TGCGCCAGCAGTTTCGAGCAGTACTTC
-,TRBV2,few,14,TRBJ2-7,CAWPREDHSYEQYF,TGTGCCTGGCCACGTGAGGACCACTCCTACGAGCAGTACTTC
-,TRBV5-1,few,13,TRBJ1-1,CASSTRGDTEAFF,TGCGCCAGCAGCACGAGGGGGGACACTGAAGCTTTCTTT
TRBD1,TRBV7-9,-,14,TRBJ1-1,CASSLTGGETEAFF,TGTGCCAGCAGCCTGACAGGGGGGGAGACTGAAGCTTTCTTT
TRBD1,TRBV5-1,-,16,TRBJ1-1,CASSFGEGARNTEAFF,TGCGCCAGCAGCTTCGGGGAGGGGGCTAGGAACACTGAAGCTTTCTTT
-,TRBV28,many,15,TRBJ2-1,CASSLFRGGYNEQFF,TGTGCCAGCAGTTTATTTCGAGGGGGCTACAATGAGCAGTTCTTC
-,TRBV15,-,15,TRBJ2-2,CATSRGGAGDGELFF,TGTGCCACCAGCAGAGGGGGGGCAGGGGACGGGGAGCTGTTTTTT
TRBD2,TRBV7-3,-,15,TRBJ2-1,CASTYTGRTYNEQFF,TGTGCCAGCACCTACACCGGGAGGACCTACAATGAGCAGTTCTTC
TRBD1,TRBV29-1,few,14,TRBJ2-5,CSVEEDRGDETQYF,TGCAGCGTTGAAGAGGACAGGGGCGACGAGACCCAGTACTTC
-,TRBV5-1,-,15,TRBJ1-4,CASSALTAKGEKLFF,TGCGCCAGCAGCGCGCTGACAGCGAAAGGAGAAAAACTGTTTTTT
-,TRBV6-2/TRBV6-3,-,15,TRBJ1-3,CASSYDPPSGNTIYF,TGTGCCAGCAGTTATGACCCCCCGTCTGGAAACACCATATATTTT
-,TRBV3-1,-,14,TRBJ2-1,CASSPGPGGHEQFF,TGTGCCAGCAGCCCGGGCCCCGGGGGACATGAGCAGTTCTTC
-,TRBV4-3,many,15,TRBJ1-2,CASSQDVARRGTKTF,TGCGCCAGCAGCCAAGACGTCGCGAGAAGAGGCACTAAGACCTTC
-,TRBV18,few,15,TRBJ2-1,CASSPPVFPGGEQFF,TGTGCCAGCTCACCACCGGTTTTTCCGGGCGGTGAGCAGTTCTTC
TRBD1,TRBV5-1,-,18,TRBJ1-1,CPSSLGRTGGVGNTEAFF,TGCCCCAGCAGCTTGGGACGGACAGGGGGAGTAGGGAACACTGAAGCTTTCTTT
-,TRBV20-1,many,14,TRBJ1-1,CSANGGALSTEAFF,TGCAGTGCTAACGGGGGCGCGTTATCCACTGAAGCTTTCTTT
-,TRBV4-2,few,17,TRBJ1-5,CASSQDGAENSNQPQHF,TGTGCCAGCAGCCAAGATGGGGCAGAGAATAGCAATCAGCCCCAGCATTTT
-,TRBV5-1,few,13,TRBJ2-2,CASSLAFGGELFF,TGCGCCAGCAGCTTGGCATTCGGCGGGGAGCTGTTTTTT
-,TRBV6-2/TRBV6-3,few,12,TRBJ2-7,CASSKVTYEQYF,TGTGCCAGCAGTAAGGTTACCTACGAGCAGTACTTC
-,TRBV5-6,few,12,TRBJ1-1,CASSFGHTEAFF,TGTGCCAGCAGTTTCGGTCACACTGAAGCTTTCTTT
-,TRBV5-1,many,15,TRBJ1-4,CASSPERGLNEKLFF,TGCGCCAGCAGCCCTGAGAGGGGACTTAATGAAAAACTGTTTTTT
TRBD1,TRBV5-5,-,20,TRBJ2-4,CASSFRLGTGNVLAKNIQYF,TGTGCCAGCAGCTTTCGGTTAGGGACAGGGAACGTTCTAGCCAAAAACATTCAGTACTTC
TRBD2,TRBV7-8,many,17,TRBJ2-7,CASSLAFGSGGFGEQYF,TGTGCCAGCAGCTTAGCGTTCGGTAGCGGGGGTTTCGGCGAGCAGTACTTC
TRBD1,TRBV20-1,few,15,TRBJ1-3,CSARATGSSGNTIYF,TGCAGTGCTAGAGCGACAGGGAGCTCTGGAAACACCATATATTTT
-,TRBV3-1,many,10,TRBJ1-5,CASTYQPQHF,TGTGCCAGCACATACCAGCCCCAGCATTTT
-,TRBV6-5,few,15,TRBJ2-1,CASSYAGGPYNEQFF,TGTGCCAGCAGTTACGCCGGGGGGCCGTACAATGAGCAGTTCTTC
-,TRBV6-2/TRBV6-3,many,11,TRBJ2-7,CASSAGVEQYF,TGTGCCAGCAGTGCCGGGGTTGAGCAGTACTTC
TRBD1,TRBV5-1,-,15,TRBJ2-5,CASSSTGQGEETQYF,TGCGCCAGCAGCTCAACCGGACAGGGAGAAGAGACCCAGTACTTC
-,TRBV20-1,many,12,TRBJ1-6,CSASTRYSPLHF,TGCAGTGCTAGCACCAGGTATTCACCCCTCCACTTT
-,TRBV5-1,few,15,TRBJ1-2,CASSLESGKHYGYTF,TGCGCCAGCAGCTTGGAATCAGGGAAACACTATGGCTACACCTTC
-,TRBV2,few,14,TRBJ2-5,CASGARGGQETQYF,TGTGCCAGCGGGGCAAGGGGAGGTCAAGAGACCCAGTACTTC
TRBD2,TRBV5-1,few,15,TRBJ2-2,CASEAGGRSAGELFF,TGCGCCAGTGAAGCGGGGGGCCGGAGCGCCGGGGAGCTGTTTTTT
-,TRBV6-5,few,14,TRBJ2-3,CASGWRGRRDTQYF,TGTGCCAGCGGATGGAGGGGGCGCCGAGATACGCAGTATTTT
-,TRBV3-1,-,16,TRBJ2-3,CASSQARGWGTDTQYF,TGTGCCAGCAGCCAAGCCAGGGGTTGGGGCACAGATACGCAGTATTTT
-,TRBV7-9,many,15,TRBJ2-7,CASSPQGPLSYEQYF,TGTGCCAGCAGCCCCCAGGGCCCCCTCTCCTACGAGCAGTACTTC
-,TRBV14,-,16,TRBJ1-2,CASSRKGIQGNDGYTF,TGTGCCAGCAGCCGAAAGGGGATACAGGGCAACGATGGCTACACCTTC
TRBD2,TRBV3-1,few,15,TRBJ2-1,CASRQSGGSYNEQFF,TGTGCCAGCAGGCAAAGCGGGGGGTCCTACAATGAGCAGTTCTTC
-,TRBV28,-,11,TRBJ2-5,CASRLTETQYF,TGTGCCAGCAGACTCACTGAGACCCAGTACTTC
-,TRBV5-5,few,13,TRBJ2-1,CASSGRGDNEQFF,TGTGCCAGCAGCGGGCGCGGCGACAATGAGCAGTTCTTC
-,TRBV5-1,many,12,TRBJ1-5,CASSLEGTPQHF,TGCGCCAGCAGCTTGGAGGGTACGCCCCAGCATTTT
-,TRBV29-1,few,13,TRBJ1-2,CSVEEIYFNGYTF,TGCAGCGTTGAAGAAATCTATTTTAATGGCTACACCTTC